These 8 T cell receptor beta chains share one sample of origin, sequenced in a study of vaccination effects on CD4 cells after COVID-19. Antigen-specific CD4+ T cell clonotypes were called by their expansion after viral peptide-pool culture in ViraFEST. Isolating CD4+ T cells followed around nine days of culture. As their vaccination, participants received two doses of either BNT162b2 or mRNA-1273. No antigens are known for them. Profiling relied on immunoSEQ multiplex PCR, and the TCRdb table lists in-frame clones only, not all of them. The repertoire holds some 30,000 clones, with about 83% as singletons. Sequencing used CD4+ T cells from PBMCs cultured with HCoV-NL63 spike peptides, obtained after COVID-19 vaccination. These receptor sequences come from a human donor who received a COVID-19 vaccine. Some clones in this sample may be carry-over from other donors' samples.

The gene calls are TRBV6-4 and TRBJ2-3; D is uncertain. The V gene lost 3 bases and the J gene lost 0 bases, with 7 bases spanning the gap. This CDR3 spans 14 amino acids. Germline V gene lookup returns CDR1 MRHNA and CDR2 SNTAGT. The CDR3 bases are TGTGCCAGCAGTGAAGCAGGTAGCACAGATACGCAGTATTTT. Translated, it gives CASSEAGSTDTQYF.

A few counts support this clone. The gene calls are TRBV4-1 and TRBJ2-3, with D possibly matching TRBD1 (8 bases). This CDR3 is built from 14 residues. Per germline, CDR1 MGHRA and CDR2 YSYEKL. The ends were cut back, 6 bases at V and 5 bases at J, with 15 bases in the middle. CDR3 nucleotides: TGCGCCAGCAGGATACAGGGGGGGGAAGATACGCAGTATTTT. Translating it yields CASRIQGGEDTQYF.

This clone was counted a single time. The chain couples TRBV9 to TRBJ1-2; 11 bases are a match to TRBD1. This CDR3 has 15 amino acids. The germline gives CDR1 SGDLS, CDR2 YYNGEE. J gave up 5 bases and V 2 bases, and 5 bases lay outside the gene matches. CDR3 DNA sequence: TGTGCCAGCAGCGTCGGACAGGGGGCGGGTTATGGCTACACCTTC. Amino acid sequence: CASSVGQGAGYGYTF. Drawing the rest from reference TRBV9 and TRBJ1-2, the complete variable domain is DSGVTQTPKHLITATGQRVTLRCSPRSGDLSVYWYQQSLDQGLQFLIQYYNGEERAKGNILERFSAQQFPDLHSELNLSSLELGDSALYFCASSVGQGAGYGYTFGSGTRLTVV.

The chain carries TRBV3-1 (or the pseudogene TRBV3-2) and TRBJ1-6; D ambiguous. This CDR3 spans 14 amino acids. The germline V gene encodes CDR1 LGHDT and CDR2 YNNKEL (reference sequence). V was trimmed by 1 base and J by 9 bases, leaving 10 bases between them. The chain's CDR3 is CASSQGGGASPLHF. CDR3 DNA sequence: TGTGCCAGCAGCCAAGGGGGAGGCGCTTCACCCCTCCACTTT.

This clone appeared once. The CDR3 nucleotides are TGTGCCAGCAGCTTGACAGGGAACACCGGGGAGCTGTTTTTT. Protein sequence: CASSLTGNTGELFF. The chain couples TRBV5-8 to TRBJ2-2; possibly TRBD1 for D (5 bases). Per germline, CDR1 SGHTS and CDR2 YDEGEE. Trimming cost V 1 base and J 1 base, with 5 bases left between them. The CDR3 contains 14 residues.

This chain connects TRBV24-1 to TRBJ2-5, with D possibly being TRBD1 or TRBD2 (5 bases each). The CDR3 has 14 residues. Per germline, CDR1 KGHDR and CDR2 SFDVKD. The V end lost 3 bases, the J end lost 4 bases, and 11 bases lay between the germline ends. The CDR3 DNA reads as TGTGCCACCAGTGATCGGGGTGGGGGAGAGACCCAGTACTTC. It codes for CATSDRGGGETQYF.

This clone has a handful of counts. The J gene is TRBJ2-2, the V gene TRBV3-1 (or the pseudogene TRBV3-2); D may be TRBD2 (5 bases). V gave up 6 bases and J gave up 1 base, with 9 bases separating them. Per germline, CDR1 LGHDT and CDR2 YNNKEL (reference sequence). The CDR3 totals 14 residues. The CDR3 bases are TGTGCCAGCAGAGGAGGCGGGAACACCGGGGAGCTGTTTTTT. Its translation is CASRGGGNTGELFF.

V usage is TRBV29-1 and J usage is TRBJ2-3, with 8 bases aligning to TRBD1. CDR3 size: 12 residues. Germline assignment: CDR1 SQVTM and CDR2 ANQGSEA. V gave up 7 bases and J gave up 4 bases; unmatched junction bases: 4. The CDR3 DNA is TGCAGCGGGACAGGGACAGCAGATACGCAGTATTTT. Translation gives CSGTGTADTQYF.